The clone carrying this TCR beta chain was recorded a few times. This sample was taken from a study of blood T cell repertoires in COVID-19. Clones were read by immunoSEQ multiplex PCR, and TCRdb kept only the in-frame ones, dropping some. Found here are 160,000 or so clones, 75% to 90% of them singletons; the top ten hold roughly a tenth. This CDR3 is built from 15 residues. The junction had 5 bases not matched to a gene; V was cut back by 5 bases and J by 4 bases. Germline-derived CDR1 and CDR2 are LNHDA and SQIVND (reference sequence). The chain has TRBV19 and TRBJ1-1; the match to TRBD1 covers 12 bases. The sequenced material came from peripheral blood. This TCR came from a human donor in a cohort sampled during active COVID-19. The CDR3: CASSGTGGRGTEAFF. As DNA, the CDR3 is TGTGCCAGTAGTGGGACAGGGGGCCGGGGCACTGAAGCTTTCTTT.